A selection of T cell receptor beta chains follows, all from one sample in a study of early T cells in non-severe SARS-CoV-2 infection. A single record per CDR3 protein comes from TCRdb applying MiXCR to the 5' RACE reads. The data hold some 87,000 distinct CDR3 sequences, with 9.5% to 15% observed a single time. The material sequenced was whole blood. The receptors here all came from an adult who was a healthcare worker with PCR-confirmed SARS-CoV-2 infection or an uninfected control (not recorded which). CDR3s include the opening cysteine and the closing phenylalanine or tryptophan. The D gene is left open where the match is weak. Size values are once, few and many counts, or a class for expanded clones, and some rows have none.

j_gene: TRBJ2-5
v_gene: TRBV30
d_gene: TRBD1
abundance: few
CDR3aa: CAWNFGTGKETQYF
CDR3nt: TGTGCCTGGAATTTCGGGACAGGGAAAGAGACCCAGTACTTC

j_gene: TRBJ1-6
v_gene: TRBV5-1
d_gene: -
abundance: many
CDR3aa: CASKEANSPLHF
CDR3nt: TGCGCCAGCAAGGAGGCCAATTCACCCCTCCACTTT

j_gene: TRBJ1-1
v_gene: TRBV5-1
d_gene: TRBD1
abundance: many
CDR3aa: CASSLGDSSGNTEAFF
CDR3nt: TGCGCCAGCAGCTTGGGGGACAGCTCGGGGAACACTGAAGCTTTCTTT

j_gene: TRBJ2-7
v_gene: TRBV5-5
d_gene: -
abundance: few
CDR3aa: CASSTGQGGRGFYEQYF
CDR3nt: TGTGCCAGCAGCACGGGACAGGGCGGGAGGGGATTCTACGAGCAGTACTTC

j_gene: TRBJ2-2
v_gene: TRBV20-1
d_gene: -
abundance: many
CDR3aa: CSARRAPGTDNGELFF
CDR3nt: TGCAGTGCTAGACGAGCCCCGGGGACCGATAACGGGGAGCTGTTTTTT

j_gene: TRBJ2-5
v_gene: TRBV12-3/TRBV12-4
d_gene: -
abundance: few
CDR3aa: CASSLKGTQETQYF
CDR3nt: TGTGCCAGCAGTTTAAAAGGGACCCAAGAGACCCAGTACTTC

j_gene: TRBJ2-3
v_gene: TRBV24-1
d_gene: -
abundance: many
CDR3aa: CATSDTGRGSTDTQYF
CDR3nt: TGTGCCACCAGTGACACGGGACGGGGAAGCACAGATACGCAGTATTTT

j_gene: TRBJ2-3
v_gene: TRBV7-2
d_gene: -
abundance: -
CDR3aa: CASSFPTRQSTDTQYF
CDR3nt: TGTGCCAGCAGCTTCCCCACTCGACAGAGCACAGATACGCAGTATTTT

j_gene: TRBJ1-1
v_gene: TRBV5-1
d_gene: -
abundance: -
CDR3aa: CASSLRALNTEAFF
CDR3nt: TGCGCCAGCAGCTTGAGGGCCTTGAACACTGAAGCTTTCTTT

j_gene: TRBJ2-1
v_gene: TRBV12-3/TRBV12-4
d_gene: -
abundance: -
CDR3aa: CASTVGQPSYNEQFF
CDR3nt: TGTGCCAGCACCGTAGGACAGCCCTCCTACAATGAGCAGTTCTTC

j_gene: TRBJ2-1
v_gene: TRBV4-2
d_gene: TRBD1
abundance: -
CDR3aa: CASSLRQGAYNEQFF
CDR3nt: TGTGCCAGCAGCCTACGACAGGGGGCCTACAATGAGCAGTTCTTC

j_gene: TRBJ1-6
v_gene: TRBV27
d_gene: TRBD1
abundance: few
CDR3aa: CASSLGTGGSYNSPLHF
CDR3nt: TGTGCCAGCAGTTTGGGGACAGGGGGCTCCTATAATTCACCCCTCCACTTT

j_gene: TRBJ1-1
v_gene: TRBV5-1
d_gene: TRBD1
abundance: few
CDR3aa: CASSLAGGQGTEAFF
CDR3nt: TGCGCCAGCAGCTTGGCAGGGGGGCAGGGCACTGAAGCTTTCTTT

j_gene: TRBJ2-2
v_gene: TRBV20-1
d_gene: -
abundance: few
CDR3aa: CSAPSYFGGELFF
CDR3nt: TGCAGTGCCCCTAGCTATTTTGGGGGGGAGCTGTTTTTT

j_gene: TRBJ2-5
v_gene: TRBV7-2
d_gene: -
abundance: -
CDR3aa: CASSLDPNSETQYF
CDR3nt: TGTGCCAGCAGCTTAGATCCTAATTCAGAGACCCAGTACTTC

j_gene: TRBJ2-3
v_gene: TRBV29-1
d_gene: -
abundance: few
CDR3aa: CSVGILVVKGDTQYF
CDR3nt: TGCAGCGTTGGAATTCTCGTGGTTAAGGGAGATACGCAGTATTTT

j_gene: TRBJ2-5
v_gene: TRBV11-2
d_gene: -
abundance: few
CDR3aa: CASSFSETQYF
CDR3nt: TGTGCCAGCAGCTTCTCAGAGACCCAGTACTTC

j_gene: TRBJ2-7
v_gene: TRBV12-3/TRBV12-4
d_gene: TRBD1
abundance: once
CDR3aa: CASSRQGEQYF
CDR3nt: TGTGCCAGCAGTCGACAGGGGGAGCAGTACTTC

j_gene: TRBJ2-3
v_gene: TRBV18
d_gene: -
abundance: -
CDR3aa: CASSPGSADTQYF
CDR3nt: TGTGCCAGCTCACCAGGGTCGGCAGATACGCAGTATTTT

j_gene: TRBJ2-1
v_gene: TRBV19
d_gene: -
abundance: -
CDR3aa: CASIWVHTGRSYNEQFF
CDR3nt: TGTGCCAGTATCTGGGTCCATACAGGGAGGTCGTACAATGAGCAGTTCTTC

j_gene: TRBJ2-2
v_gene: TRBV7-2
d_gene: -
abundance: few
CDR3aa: CASSPQPNTGELFF
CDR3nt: TGTGCCAGCAGCCCCCAACCGAACACCGGGGAGCTGTTTTTT

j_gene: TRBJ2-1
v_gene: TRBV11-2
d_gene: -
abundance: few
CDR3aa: CASSPTGWGEQFF
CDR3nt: TGTGCCAGCAGCCCTACCGGATGGGGTGAGCAGTTCTTC

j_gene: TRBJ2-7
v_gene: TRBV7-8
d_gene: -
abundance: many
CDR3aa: CATRDSDLSYEQYF
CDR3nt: TGTGCCACCCGCGACAGCGATCTCTCCTACGAGCAGTACTTC

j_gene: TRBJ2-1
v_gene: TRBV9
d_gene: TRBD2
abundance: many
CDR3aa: CASNPHKGLDIDEQFF
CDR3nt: TGTGCCAGCAACCCCCATAAGGGACTAGATATAGATGAGCAGTTCTTC

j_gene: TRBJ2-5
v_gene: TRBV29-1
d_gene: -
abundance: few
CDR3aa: CSAEGGQGETQYF
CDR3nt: TGCAGCGCAGAGGGGGGACAAGGAGAGACCCAGTACTTC

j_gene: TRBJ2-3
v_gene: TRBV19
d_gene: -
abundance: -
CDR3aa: CASSGRKTDTQYF
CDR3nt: TGTGCCAGTAGTGGCCGAAAAACAGATACGCAGTATTTT

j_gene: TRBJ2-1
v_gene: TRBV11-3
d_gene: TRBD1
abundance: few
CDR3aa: CASSQGGRGRLKGNEQFF
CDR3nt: TGTGCCAGCAGCCAAGGTGGCAGGGGGCGCCTCAAGGGCAATGAGCAGTTCTTC

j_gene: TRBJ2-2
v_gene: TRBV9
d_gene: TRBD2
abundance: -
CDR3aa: CASSPPLGGTKGTGELFF
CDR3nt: TGTGCCAGCAGCCCTCCCTTAGGCGGGACTAAGGGGACCGGGGAGCTGTTTTTT

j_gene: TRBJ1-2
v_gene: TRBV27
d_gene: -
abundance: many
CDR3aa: CASSFSTGYGYTF
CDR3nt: TGTGCCAGCAGTTTCTCGACGGGCTATGGCTACACCTTC

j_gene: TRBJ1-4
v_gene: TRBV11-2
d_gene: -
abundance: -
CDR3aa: CASSLLTGNEKLFF
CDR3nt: TGTGCCAGCAGCTTGTTGACGGGAAATGAAAAACTGTTTTTT